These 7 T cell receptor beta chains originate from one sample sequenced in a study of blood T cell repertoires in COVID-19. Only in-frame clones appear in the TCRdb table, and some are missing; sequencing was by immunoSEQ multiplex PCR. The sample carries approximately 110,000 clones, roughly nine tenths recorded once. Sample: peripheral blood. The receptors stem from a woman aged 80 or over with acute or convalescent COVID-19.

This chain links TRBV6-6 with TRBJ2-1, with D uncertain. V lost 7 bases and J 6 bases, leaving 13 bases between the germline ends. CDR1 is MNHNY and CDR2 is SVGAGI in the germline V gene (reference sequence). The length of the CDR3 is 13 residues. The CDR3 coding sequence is TGTGCCAGCATTCCCTACCCCGGCAATGAGCAGTTCTTC. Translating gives CASIPYPGNEQFF.

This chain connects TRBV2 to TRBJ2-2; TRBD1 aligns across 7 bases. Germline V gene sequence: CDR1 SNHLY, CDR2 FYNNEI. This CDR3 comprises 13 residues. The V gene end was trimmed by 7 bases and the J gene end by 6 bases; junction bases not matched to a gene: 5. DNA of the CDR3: TGTGCCAGCAACCCGGACAGGTCCGGGGAGCTGTTTTTT. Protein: CASNPDRSGELFF.

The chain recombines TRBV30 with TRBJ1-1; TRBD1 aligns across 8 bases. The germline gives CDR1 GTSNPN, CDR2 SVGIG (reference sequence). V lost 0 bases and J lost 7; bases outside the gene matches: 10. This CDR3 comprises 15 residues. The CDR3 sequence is CAWSVGLQGASEAFF. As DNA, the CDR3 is TGTGCCTGGAGTGTAGGGCTTCAGGGGGCAAGTGAAGCTTTCTTT.

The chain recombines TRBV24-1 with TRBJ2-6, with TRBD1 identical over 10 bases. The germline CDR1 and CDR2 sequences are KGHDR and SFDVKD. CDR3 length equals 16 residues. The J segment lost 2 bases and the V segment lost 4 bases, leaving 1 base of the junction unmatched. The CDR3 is CATSETGGPGANVLTF. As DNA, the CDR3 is TGTGCCACCAGTGAGACAGGGGGCCCTGGGGCCAACGTCCTGACTTTC.

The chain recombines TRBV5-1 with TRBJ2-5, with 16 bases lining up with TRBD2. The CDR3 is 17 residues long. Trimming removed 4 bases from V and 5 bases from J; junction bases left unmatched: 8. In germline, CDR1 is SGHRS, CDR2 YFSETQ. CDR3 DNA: TGCGCCAGCAGCCCCGGGACTAGCGGGGGGGCTTCTGAGACCCAGTACTTC. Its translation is CASSPGTSGGASETQYF.

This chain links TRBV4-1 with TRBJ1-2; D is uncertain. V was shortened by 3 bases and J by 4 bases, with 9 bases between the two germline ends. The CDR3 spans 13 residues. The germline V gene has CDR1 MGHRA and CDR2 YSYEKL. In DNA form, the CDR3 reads TGCGCCAGCAGCCAGCCGGGAGCCTATGGCTACACCTTC. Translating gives CASSQPGAYGYTF.

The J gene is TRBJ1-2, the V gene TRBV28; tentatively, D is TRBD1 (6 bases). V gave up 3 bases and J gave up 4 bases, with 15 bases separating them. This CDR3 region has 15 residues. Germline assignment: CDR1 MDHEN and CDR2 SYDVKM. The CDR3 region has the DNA TGTGCCAGCAGTTTCCAGGCAGGGGTGATCTATGGCTACACCTTC. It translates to CASSFQAGVIYGYTF.